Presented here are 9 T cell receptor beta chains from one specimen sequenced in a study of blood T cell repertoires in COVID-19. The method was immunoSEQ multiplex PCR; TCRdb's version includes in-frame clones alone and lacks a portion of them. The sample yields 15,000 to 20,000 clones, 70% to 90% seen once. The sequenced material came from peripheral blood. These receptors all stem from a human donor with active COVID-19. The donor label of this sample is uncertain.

CDR3 in amino acids: CAGTGTAFSGANVLTF. In nucleotides, the CDR3 is TGTGCCGGAACCGGGACAGCCTTCTCTGGGGCCAACGTCCTGACTTTC. V usage is TRBV7-8 and J usage is TRBJ2-6; 7 nucleotides align to TRBD1. The CDR3 has 16 residues. The trim removed 11 bases at V and 0 bases at J, leaving 10 bases unmatched. Per germline, CDR1 SGHVS and CDR2 FQNEAQ.

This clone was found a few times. CDR3 protein: CASSQVGQPLREQYF. In nucleotides, the CDR3 is TGTGCCAGCAGCCAAGTTGGGCAACCCCTTCGGGAGCAGTACTTC. V usage is TRBV14 and J usage is TRBJ2-7, with D uncertain. V was cut by 1 base and J by 7 bases, with 17 bases left in between. Germline-derived CDR1 and CDR2 are SGHDN and FVKESK. This CDR3 is built from 15 residues.

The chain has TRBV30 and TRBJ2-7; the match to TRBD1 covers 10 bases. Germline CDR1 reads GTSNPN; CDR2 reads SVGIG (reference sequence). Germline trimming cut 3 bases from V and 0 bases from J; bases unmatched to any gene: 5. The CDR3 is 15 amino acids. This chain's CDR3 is CAWSGDRGSSYEQYF. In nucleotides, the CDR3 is TGTGCCTGGAGCGGGGACAGGGGCAGCTCCTACGAGCAGTACTTC.

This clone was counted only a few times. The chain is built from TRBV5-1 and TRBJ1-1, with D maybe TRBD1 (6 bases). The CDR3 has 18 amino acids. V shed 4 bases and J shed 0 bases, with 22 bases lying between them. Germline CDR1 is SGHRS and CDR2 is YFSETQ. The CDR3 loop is CASSRGTKSANMNTEAFF. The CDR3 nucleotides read TGCGCCAGCAGCCGTGGGACAAAATCCGCAAACATGAACACTGAAGCTTTCTTT. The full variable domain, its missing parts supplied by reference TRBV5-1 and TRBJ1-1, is KAGVTQTPRYLIKTRGQQVTLSCSPISGHRSVSWYQQTPGQGLQFLFEYFSETQRNKGNFPGRFSGRQFSNSRSEMNVSTLELGDSALYLCASSRGTKSANMNTEAFFGQGTRLTVV.

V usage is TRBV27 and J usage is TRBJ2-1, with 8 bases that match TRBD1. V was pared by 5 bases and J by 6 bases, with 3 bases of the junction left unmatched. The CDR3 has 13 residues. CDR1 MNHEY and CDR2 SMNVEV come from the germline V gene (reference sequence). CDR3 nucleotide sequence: TGTGCCAGCAGTGGACAGGGTTCCAATGAGCAGTTCTTC. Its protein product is CASSGQGSNEQFF.

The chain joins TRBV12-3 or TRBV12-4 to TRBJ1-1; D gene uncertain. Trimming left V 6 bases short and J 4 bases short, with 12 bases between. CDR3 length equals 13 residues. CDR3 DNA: TGTGCCAGCAGCCTGGGAGGGATCACTGAAGCTTTCTTT. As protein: CASSLGGITEAFF.

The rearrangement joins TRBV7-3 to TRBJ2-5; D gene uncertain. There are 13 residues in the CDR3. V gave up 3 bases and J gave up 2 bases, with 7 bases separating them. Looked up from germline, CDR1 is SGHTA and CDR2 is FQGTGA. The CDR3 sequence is CASSFGRQETQYF. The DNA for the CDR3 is TGTGCCAGCAGCTTCGGCAGGCAAGAGACCCAGTACTTC.

The CDR3 coding sequence is TGTGCCAGCAGCCTACAGGACATTAGCACAGATACGCAGTATTTT. This codes for CASSLQDISTDTQYF. The rearrangement joins TRBV7-9 to TRBJ2-3, with D possibly matching TRBD1 (5 bases). The V end was cut by 5 bases, the J end by 0 bases, with 12 bases between. Germline CDR1 and CDR2: SEHNR and FQNEAQ (reference sequence). The CDR3 is 15 amino acids. Combining the CDR3 with reference TRBV7-9 and TRBJ2-3 gives the whole variable domain DTGVSQNPRHKITKRGQNVTFRCDPISEHNRLYWYRQTLGQGPEFLTYFQNEAQLEKSRLLSDRFSAERPKGSFSTLEIQRTEQGDSAMYLCASSLQDISTDTQYFGPGTRLTVL.

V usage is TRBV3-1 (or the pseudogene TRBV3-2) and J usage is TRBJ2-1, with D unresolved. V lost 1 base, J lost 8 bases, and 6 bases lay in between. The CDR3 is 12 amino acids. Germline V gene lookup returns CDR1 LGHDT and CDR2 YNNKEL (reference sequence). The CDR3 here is CASSQVFDEQFF. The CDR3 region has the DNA TGTGCCAGCAGCCAAGTTTTCGATGAGCAGTTCTTC.